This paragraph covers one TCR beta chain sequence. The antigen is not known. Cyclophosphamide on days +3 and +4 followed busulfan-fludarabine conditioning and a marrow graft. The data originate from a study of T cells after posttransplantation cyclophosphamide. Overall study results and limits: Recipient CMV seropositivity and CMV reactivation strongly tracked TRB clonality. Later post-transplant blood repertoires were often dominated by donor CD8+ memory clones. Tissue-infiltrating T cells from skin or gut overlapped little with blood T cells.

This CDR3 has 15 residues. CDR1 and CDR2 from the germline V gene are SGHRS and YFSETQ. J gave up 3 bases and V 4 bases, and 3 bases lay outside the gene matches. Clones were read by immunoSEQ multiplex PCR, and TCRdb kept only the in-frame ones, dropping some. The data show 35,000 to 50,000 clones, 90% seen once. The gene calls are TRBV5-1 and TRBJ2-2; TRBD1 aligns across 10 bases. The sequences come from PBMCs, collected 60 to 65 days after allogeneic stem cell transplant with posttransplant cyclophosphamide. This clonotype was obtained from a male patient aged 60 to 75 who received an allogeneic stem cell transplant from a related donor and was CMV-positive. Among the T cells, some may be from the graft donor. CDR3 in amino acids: CASSPGTGDTGELFF. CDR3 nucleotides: TGCGCCAGCAGCCCGGGGACAGGGGACACCGGGGAGCTGTTTTTT.